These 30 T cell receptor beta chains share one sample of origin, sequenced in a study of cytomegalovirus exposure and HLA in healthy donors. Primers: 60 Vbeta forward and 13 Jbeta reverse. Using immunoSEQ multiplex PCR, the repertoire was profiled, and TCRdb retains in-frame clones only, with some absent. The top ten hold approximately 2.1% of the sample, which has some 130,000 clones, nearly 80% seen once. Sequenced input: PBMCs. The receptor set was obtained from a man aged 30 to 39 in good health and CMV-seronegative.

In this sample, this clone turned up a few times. For the CDR3, the DNA is TGCAGCGTTGAAGGTGGGAAGGGGTTTATGGAAGCTTTCTTT. Translation: CSVEGGKGFMEAFF. J is TRBJ1-1 and V is TRBV29-1, with D tentatively TRBD1 (5 bases). The V and J ends lost 1 base and 8 bases respectively, with 17 bases between them. The CDR3 length is 14 residues. CDR1 is SQVTM, CDR2 ANQGSEA, per germline.

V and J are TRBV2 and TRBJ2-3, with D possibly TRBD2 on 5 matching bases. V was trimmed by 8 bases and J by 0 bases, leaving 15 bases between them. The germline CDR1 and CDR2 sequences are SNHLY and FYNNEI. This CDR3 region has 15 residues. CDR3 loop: CASPTGIVSTDTQYF. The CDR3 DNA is TGTGCCAGCCCAACGGGAATCGTTAGCACAGATACGCAGTATTTT.

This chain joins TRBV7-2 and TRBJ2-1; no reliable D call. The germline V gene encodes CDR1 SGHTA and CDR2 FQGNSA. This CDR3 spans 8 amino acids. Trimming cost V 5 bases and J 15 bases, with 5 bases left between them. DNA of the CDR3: TGTGCCAGCAGCCCGTGGTTCTTC. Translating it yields CASSPWFF.

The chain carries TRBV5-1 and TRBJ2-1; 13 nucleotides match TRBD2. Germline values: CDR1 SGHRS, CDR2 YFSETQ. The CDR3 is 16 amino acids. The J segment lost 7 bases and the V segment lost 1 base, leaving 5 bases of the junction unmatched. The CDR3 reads CASSLQLAGGENEQFF. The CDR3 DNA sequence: TGCGCCAGCAGCTTGCAACTAGCGGGAGGGGAAAATGAGCAGTTCTTC.

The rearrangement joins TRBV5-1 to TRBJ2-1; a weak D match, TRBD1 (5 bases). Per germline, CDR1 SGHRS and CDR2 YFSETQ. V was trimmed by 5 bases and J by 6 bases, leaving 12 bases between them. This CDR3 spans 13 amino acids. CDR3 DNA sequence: TGCGCCAGCAGTTATGACAGAAGCAATGAGCAGTTCTTC. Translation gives CASSYDRSNEQFF.

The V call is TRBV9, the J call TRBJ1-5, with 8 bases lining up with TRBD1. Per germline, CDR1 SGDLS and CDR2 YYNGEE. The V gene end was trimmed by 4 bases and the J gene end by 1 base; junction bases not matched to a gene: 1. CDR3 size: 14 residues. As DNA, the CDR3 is TGTGCCAGCAGCCCAGGGGGCAGCAATCAGCCCCAGCATTTT. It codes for CASSPGGSNQPQHF. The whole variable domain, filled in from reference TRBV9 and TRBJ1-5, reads DSGVTQTPKHLITATGQRVTLRCSPRSGDLSVYWYQQSLDQGLQFLIQYYNGEERAKGNILERFSAQQFPDLHSELNLSSLELGDSALYFCASSPGGSNQPQHFGDGTRLSIL.

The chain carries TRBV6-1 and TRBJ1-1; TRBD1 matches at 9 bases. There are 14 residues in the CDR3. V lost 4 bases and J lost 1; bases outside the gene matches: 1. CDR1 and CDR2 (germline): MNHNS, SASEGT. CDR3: CASSVTGGNTEAFF. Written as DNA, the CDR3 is TGTGCCAGCAGTGTGACAGGGGGGAACACTGAAGCTTTCTTT.

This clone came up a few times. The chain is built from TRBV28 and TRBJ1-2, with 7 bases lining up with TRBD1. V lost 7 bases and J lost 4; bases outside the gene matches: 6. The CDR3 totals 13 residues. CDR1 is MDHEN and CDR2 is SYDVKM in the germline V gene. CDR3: CASNDRVGYGYTF. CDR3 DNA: TGTGCCAGCAACGACAGGGTCGGCTATGGCTACACCTTC.

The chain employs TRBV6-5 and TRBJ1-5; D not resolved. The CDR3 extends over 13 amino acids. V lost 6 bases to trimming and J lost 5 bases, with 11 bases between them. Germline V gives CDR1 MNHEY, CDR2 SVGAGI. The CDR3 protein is CASSPGQYQPQHF. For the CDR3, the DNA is TGTGCCAGCAGCCCTGGGCAGTATCAGCCCCAGCATTTT.

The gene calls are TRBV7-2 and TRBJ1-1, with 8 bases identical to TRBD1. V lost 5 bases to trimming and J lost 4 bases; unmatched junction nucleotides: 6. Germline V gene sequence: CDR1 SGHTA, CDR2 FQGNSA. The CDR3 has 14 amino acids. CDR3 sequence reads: CASSRQGLSTEAFF. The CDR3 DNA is TGTGCCAGCAGCAGACAGGGGTTGTCCACTGAAGCTTTCTTT.

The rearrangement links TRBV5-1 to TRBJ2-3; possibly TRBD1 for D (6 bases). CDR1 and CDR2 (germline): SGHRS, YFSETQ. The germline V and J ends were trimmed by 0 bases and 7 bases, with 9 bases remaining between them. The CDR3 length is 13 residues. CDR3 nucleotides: TGCGCCAGCAGCTTGGCCGGGACAAATACGCAGTATTTT. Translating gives CASSLAGTNTQYF.

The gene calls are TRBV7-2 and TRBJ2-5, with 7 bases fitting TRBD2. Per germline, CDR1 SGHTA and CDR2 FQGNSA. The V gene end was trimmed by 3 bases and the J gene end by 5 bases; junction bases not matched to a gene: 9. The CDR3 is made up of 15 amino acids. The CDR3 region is CASSFAGTTVETQYF. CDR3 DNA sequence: TGTGCCAGCAGCTTTGCCGGGACTACGGTGGAGACCCAGTACTTC.

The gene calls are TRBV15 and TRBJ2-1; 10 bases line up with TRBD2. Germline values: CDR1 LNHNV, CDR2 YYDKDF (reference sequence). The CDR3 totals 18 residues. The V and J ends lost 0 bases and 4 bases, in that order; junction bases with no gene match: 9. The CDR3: CATSRDYPTSGFYNEQFF. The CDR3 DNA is TGTGCCACCAGCAGAGATTATCCGACTAGCGGGTTTTACAATGAGCAGTTCTTC.

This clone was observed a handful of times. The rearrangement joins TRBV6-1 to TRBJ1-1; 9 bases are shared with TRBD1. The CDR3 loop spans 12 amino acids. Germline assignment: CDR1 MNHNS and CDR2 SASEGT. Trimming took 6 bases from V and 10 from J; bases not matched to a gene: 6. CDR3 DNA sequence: TGTGCCAGCAGCCTCACGACAGGGGGAGCTTTCTTT. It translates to CASSLTTGGAFF.

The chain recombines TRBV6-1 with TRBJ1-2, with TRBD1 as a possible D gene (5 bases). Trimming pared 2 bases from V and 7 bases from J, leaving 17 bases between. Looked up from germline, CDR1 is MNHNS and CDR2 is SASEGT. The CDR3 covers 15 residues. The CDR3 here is CASSEWWGKESGYTF. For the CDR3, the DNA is TGTGCCAGCAGTGAATGGTGGGGCAAGGAGAGTGGCTACACCTTC.

The CDR3 here is CASSLGGTGQRGYTF. CDR3 sequence (DNA): TGTGCCAGCAGTTTGGGGGGGACGGGGCAGAGGGGCTACACCTTC. The chain employs TRBV28 and TRBJ1-2, with D possibly being TRBD1 (5 bases). Germline V lookup: CDR1 MDHEN, CDR2 SYDVKM. CDR3 length: 15 amino acids. Trimming took off 3 bases at V and 8 bases at J, with 19 bases between the two ends.

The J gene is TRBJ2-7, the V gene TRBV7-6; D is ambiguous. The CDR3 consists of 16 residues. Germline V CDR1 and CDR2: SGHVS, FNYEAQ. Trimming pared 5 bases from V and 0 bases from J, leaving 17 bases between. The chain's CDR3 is CASSLGPGFSSYEQYF. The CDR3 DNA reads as TGTGCCAGCAGCCTAGGACCGGGTTTCAGCTCCTACGAGCAGTACTTC.

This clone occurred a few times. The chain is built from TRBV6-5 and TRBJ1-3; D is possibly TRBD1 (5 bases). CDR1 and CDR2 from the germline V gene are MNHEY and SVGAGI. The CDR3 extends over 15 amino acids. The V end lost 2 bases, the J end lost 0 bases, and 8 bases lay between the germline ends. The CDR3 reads CASSYGGNSGNTIYF. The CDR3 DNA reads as TGTGCCAGCAGTTACGGGGGGAACTCTGGAAACACCATATATTTT.

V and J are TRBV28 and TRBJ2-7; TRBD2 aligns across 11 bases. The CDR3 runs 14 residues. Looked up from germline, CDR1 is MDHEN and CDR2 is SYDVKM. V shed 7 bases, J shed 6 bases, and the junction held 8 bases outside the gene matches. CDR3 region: CASKLAGEYSEQYF. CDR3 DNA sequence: TGTGCCAGCAAACTAGCGGGAGAATACTCCGAGCAGTACTTC.

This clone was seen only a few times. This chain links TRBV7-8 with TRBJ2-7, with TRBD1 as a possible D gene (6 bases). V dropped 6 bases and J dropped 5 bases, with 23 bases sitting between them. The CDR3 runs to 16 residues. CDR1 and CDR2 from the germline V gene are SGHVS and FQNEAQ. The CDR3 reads CASSQPYPGVGHEQYF. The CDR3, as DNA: TGTGCCAGCAGTCAACCTTACCCAGGGGTCGGCCACGAGCAGTACTTC.

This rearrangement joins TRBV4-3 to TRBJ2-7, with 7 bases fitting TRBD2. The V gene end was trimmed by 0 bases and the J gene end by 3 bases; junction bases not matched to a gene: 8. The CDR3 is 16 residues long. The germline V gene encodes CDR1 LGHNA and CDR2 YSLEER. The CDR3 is CASSQEWQGGFYEQYF. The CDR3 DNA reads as TGCGCCAGCAGCCAAGAATGGCAGGGAGGGTTCTACGAGCAGTACTTC.

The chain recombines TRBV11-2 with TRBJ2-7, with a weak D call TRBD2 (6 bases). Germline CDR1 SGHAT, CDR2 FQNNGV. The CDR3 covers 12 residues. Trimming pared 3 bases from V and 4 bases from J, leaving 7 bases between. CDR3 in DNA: TGTGCCAGCAGCTTTGGGGGGTACGAGCAGTACTTC. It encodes CASSFGGYEQYF.

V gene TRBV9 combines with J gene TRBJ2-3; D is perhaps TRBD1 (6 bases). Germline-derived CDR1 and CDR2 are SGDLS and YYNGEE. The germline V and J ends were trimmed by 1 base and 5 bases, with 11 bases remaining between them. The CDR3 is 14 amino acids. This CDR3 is CASSVLSDRDTQYF. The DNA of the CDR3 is TGTGCCAGCAGCGTACTCTCGGACAGAGATACGCAGTATTTT. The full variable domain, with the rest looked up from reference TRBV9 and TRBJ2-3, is DSGVTQTPKHLITATGQRVTLRCSPRSGDLSVYWYQQSLDQGLQFLIQYYNGEERAKGNILERFSAQQFPDLHSELNLSSLELGDSALYFCASSVLSDRDTQYFGPGTRLTVL.

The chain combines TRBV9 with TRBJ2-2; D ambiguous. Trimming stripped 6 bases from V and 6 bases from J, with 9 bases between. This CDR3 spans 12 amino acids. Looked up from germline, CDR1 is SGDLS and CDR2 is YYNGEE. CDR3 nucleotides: TGTGCCAGCATGTCCCTCGCCGGGGAGCTGTTTTTT. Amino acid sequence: CASMSLAGELFF.

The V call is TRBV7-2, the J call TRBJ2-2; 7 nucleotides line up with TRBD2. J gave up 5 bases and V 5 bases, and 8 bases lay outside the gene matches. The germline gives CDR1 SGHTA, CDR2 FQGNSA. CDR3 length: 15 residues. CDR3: CASSRDYLLTGELFF. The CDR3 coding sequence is TGTGCCAGCAGCCGGGACTATCTGTTGACCGGGGAGCTGTTTTTT.

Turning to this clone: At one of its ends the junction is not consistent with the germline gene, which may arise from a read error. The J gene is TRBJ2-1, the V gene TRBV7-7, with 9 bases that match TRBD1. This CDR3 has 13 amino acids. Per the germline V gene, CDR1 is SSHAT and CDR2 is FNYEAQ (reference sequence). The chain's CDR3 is CASSWTGDNEQFF. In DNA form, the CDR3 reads TGTGCTAGCAGCTGGACAGGGGACAATGAGCAGTTCTTC.

CDR3 residues: CASSKSGAEQETQYF. The CDR3, as DNA: TGCGCCAGCAGCAAAAGCGGGGCCGAACAAGAGACCCAGTACTTC. This chain joins TRBV5-1 and TRBJ2-5; 7 bases map to TRBD2. Germline V gene sequence: CDR1 SGHRS, CDR2 YFSETQ. The trim removed 4 bases at V and 2 bases at J, leaving 8 bases unmatched. The CDR3 is 15 amino acids.

The CDR3, as DNA: TGTGCCAGCAGCTTAGTTGGGGCCGGGAACACTGAAGCTTTCTTT. Translating it yields CASSLVGAGNTEAFF. The chain combines TRBV11-2 with TRBJ1-1, with a weak D call TRBD1 (5 bases). The V end was cut by 1 base, the J end by 1 base, with 10 bases between. Germline V lookup: CDR1 SGHAT, CDR2 FQNNGV. The CDR3 has 15 amino acids.

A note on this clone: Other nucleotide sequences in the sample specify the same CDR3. The CDR3 nucleotides read TGTGCCAGCAGCGTCCGGGGTCTCTACGAGCAGTACTTC. Protein: CASSVRGLYEQYF. The V gene is TRBV28, the J gene TRBJ2-7, with D possibly matching TRBD2 (5 bases). CDR3 length: 13 residues. The V gene lost 6 bases and the J gene lost 3 bases, with 12 bases spanning the gap. Germline V CDR1 and CDR2: MDHEN, SYDVKM.

DNA for the CDR3: TGTGCCAGCAGCTTGGCAGCGGATACCTCCTACGAGCAGTACTTC. Protein product: CASSLAADTSYEQYF. The rearrangement joins TRBV5-7 to TRBJ2-7, with TRBD2 as a possible D gene (5 bases). TRBV5-7 is an ORF, and what it does is uncertain. CDR3 length: 15 residues. Between the trimmed V and J ends, which lost 0 bases and 0 bases, there was a span of 10 bases.